A single sample is the source of the 19 T cell receptor beta chains below, sequenced in a study of blood T cell repertoires in COVID-19. TCRdb's copy holds only in-frame clones and misses some; the assay was immunoSEQ multiplex PCR. The data show roughly 310,000 clones, more than 90% seen once. Sequencing was carried out using PBMCs or T cells enriched from blood (not recorded which). These receptors originate from a man aged 55 to 70 who had recovered from COVID-19.

V and J are TRBV27 and TRBJ2-3; 7 positions agree with TRBD2. CDR3 length: 15 amino acids. Germline V gene data show CDR1 as MNHEY and CDR2 as SMNVEV (reference sequence). The V gene end was trimmed by 4 bases and the J gene end by 3 bases; junction bases not matched to a gene: 7. CDR3 in amino acids: CASSYGGRRTDTQYF. The CDR3, as DNA: TGTGCCAGCAGTTATGGCGGGAGAAGGACAGATACGCAGTATTTT.

In this sample, this clone turned up a few times. V is TRBV15 and J is TRBJ2-3; 8 nucleotides line up with TRBD2. This CDR3 is 15 amino acids long. Trimming took 5 bases from V and 7 from J; bases not matched to a gene: 11. Germline lookup yields CDR1 LNHNV and CDR2 YYDKDF (reference sequence). CDR3 sequence (DNA): TGTGCCACCAGCGGGGGGGTAGCGGGATCAAATACGCAGTATTTT. As protein: CATSGGVAGSNTQYF.

The chain couples TRBV15 to TRBJ1-5; the match to TRBD1 covers 11 bases. Trimming cost V 1 base and J 2 bases; bases outside gene matches: 4. The CDR3 is 17 amino acids. Germline assignment: CDR1 LNHNV and CDR2 YYDKDF (reference sequence). In DNA form, the CDR3 reads TGTGCCACCAGCAGAGTTGGGGGACAGGGGGGCAATCAGCCCCAGCATTTT. Translating gives CATSRVGGQGGNQPQHF. The full variable domain, rest sourced from reference TRBV15 and TRBJ1-5, is DAMVIQNPRYQVTQFGKPVTLSCSQTLNHNVMYWYQQKSSQAPKLLFHYYDKDFNNEADTPDNFQSRRPNTSFCFLDIRSPGLGDTAMYLCATSRVGGQGGNQPQHFGDGTRLSIL.

The CDR3 DNA sequence: TGCGCCAGCAGCCAATACGCCGGGACAAGGACAAATGAGCAGTTCTTC. It yields the protein CASSQYAGTRTNEQFF. The chain couples TRBV4-3 to TRBJ2-1; D perhaps matches TRBD1 (6 bases). Trimming pared 2 bases from V and 7 bases from J, leaving 18 bases between. Germline assignment: CDR1 LGHNA and CDR2 YSLEER. This CDR3 region has 16 residues.

The chain is built from TRBV19 and TRBJ1-2, with no clear D. The CDR3 covers 14 residues. The V gene lost 3 bases and the J gene lost 1 base, with 9 bases spanning the gap. Germline CDR1 reads LNHDA; CDR2 reads SQIVND (reference sequence). The CDR3 loop reads CASSINGVNYGYTF. The CDR3 nucleotides are TGTGCCAGTAGTATCAACGGGGTTAACTATGGCTACACCTTC. The full variable domain, in which reference TRBV19 and TRBJ1-2 provide the parts outside the CDR3, is DGGITQSPKYLFRKEGQNVTLSCEQNLNHDAMYWYRQDPGQGLRLIYYSQIVNDFQKGDIAEGYSVSREKKESFPLTVTSAQKNPTAFYLCASSINGVNYGYTFGSGTRLTVV.

This chain connects TRBV20-1 to TRBJ1-2; no reliable D call. The CDR3 spans 12 residues. V lost 3 bases, J lost 6 bases, and 11 bases lay in between. Germline-derived CDR1 and CDR2 are DFQATT and SNEGSKA (reference sequence). The DNA for the CDR3 is TGCAGTGCTAGTCTGGCGGCGAATGGCTACACCTTC. Translating gives CSASLAANGYTF.

This chain connects TRBV3-1 (or the pseudogene TRBV3-2) to TRBJ2-4, with TRBD2 matching 10 bases. The CDR3 sequence is 18 residues long. The ends lost 4 bases at V and 4 bases at J; junction bases unmatched: 13. Germline V lookup: CDR1 LGHDT, CDR2 YNNKEL (reference sequence). CDR3 in amino acids: CASSPIAPSGRAKNIQYF. The CDR3 DNA is TGTGCCAGCAGCCCGATTGCCCCGAGCGGGAGGGCAAAAAACATTCAGTACTTC.

This rearrangement joins TRBV27 to TRBJ2-5; a weak D match, TRBD2 (7 bases). Germline CDR1 is MNHEY and CDR2 is SMNVEV (reference sequence). This CDR3 has 16 residues. Trimming removed 4 bases from V and 5 bases from J, with 20 bases in between. The CDR3 DNA is TGTGCCAGCAGTTCGCAGGGGAGGGGCCCTTTTGAGACCCAGTACTTC. Translation gives CASSSQGRGPFETQYF.

V usage is TRBV5-6 and J usage is TRBJ2-5; D ambiguous. The V gene's germline CDR1 is SGHDT and CDR2 YYEEEE. The CDR3 is 14 amino acids. V dropped 4 bases and J dropped 4 bases, with 14 bases sitting between them. CDR3 in DNA: TGTGCCAGCAGCCCGGCGAGTGGCGGAGAGACCCAGTACTTC. As protein: CASSPASGGETQYF.

V gene TRBV30 combines with J gene TRBJ1-2; D is unresolved. The CDR3 totals 12 residues. V was trimmed by 2 bases and J by 5 bases, leaving 9 bases between them. Germline V gives CDR1 GTSNPN, CDR2 SVGIG (reference sequence). CDR3 protein: CAWSRGWYGYTF. Here the CDR3 DNA reads TGTGCCTGGAGTCGGGGTTGGTATGGCTACACCTTC.

The chain links TRBV5-6 to TRBJ1-3; D is unclear. CDR3 length: 13 amino acids. Trimming took off 10 bases at V and 1 base at J, with 12 bases between the two ends. Germline V lookup: CDR1 SGHDT, CDR2 YYEEEE. CDR3 protein: CASRSQSGNTIYF. The CDR3 nucleotides read TGTGCCTCCAGGTCACAGTCTGGAAACACCATATATTTT.

The chain has TRBV3-1 (or the pseudogene TRBV3-2) and TRBJ2-3; D is perhaps TRBD1 (6 bases). CDR3 length: 14 amino acids. V lost 1 base to trimming and J lost 8 bases, with 13 bases between them. Germline V gene sequence: CDR1 LGHDT, CDR2 YNNKEL (reference sequence). The CDR3 reads CASSQAQGKATQYF. Here the CDR3 DNA reads TGTGCCAGCAGCCAAGCCCAGGGGAAGGCTACGCAGTATTTT.

The V and J genes are TRBV7-2 and TRBJ2-3, with D maybe TRBD2 (7 bases). This CDR3 has 17 residues. Looked up from germline, CDR1 is SGHTA and CDR2 is FQGNSA. The V end was cut by 1 base, the J end by 3 bases, with 17 bases between. CDR3 sequence (DNA): TGTGCCAGCAGCTTAGGAGGGGGGGGGCGAAGGACAGATACGCAGTATTTT. Its protein is CASSLGGGGRRTDTQYF.

This chain links TRBV27 with TRBJ2-7; possible D gene TRBD1, 6 bases. The CDR3 covers 17 residues. V was shortened by 1 base and J by 0 bases, with 16 bases between the two germline ends. The germline V gene has CDR1 MNHEY and CDR2 SMNVEV (reference sequence). CDR3 sequence reads: CASSLFGGASSSYEQYF. As DNA, the CDR3 is TGTGCCAGCAGTTTATTTGGGGGCGCATCCTCCTCCTACGAGCAGTACTTC.

The V and J genes are TRBV7-2 and TRBJ2-2; the match to TRBD2 covers 7 bases. This CDR3 contains 17 residues. The ends lost 6 bases at V and 5 bases at J; junction bases unmatched: 15. In germline, CDR1 is SGHTA, CDR2 FQGNSA. DNA for the CDR3: TGTGCCAGCAGTCTGAGCGGGATCACCGCTTGGACCGGGGAGCTGTTTTTT. It codes for CASSLSGITAWTGELFF.

The gene calls are TRBV25-1 and TRBJ2-5; 9 positions agree with TRBD2. Looked up from germline, CDR1 is MGHDK and CDR2 is SYGVNS. The CDR3 extends over 14 amino acids. J lost 1 base, V lost 7 bases, and 4 bases had no gene match. The DNA for the CDR3 is TGTGCCAGCACAGCTAGCGGGGTCCAAGAGACCCAGTACTTC. The encoded protein is CASTASGVQETQYF.

J is TRBJ2-3 and V is TRBV2; D uncertain. V was pared by 4 bases and J by 0 bases, with 17 bases between. The CDR3 runs 17 residues. Germline V gives CDR1 SNHLY, CDR2 FYNNEI. CDR3 nucleotide sequence: TGTGCCAGCAGTGCCCCTTCTGTGCGCCGTAGCACAGATACGCAGTATTTT. Protein: CASSAPSVRRSTDTQYF.

The CDR3 nucleotides are TGTGCCAGCAGACCGGTTAGCGGGAGCGTAAACAATGAGCAGTTCTTC. It codes for CASRPVSGSVNNEQFF. This rearrangement joins TRBV7-9 to TRBJ2-1; 9 bases agree with TRBD2. The CDR3 spans 16 residues. J gave up 5 bases and V 6 bases, and 11 bases lay outside the gene matches. The germline V gene encodes CDR1 SEHNR and CDR2 FQNEAQ (reference sequence).

The chain has TRBV7-8 and TRBJ1-1; a weak D match, TRBD1 (5 bases). Germline CDR1 and CDR2: SGHVS and FQNEAQ. The V gene lost 5 bases and the J gene lost 3 bases, with 16 bases spanning the gap. The CDR3 loop spans 15 amino acids. CDR3 coding DNA: TGTGCCAGCAGCGCCAACGACGGGGGGTACACTGAAGCTTTCTTT. Amino acids: CASSANDGGYTEAFF.